This entry features one T cell receptor beta chain sequence. Produced via immunoSEQ multiplex PCR; TCRdb's table is partial and in-frame only. Of nearly 95,000 clones detected, about four fifths appear once; the ten largest clones hold 20% to 30%. This specimen belongs to a study of radiotherapy plus CTLA-4 blockade in lung cancer. V lost 2 bases and J lost 5, with 10 bases in between. There are 13 residues in the CDR3. CDR1 is SGHDT, CDR2 YYEEEE, per germline. This TCR was sampled from a human donor with non-small cell lung cancer that progressed on radiotherapy plus ipilimumab. This chain joins TRBV5-6 and TRBJ1-2; D is ambiguous. The sequenced sample was peripheral blood, obtained from a patient treated with radiotherapy plus ipilimumab. CDR3: CASSFRREYGYTF. In DNA form, the CDR3 reads TGTGCCAGCAGCTTCCGGAGGGAGTATGGCTACACCTTC.